This TCR beta chain was documented in a study of cytomegalovirus exposure and HLA in healthy donors. Whole-study findings and limits: Associated with HLA alleles at 0.05 false discovery rate in a later analysis were 16,951 TCR beta sequences. Differences between HLA loci emerged in a later analysis of TCR association rates, with DRB1 most and HLA-C fewest. Across all donors, roughly uniform sequencing depth was an assumption of the presence/absence analyses. Most of the CMV-associated TCR beta chains (in a later analysis) appeared to be HLA-restricted.

PCR was performed using 60 Vbeta and 13 Jbeta primers. Data came from immunoSEQ multiplex PCR; TCRdb stores just in-frame clones and leaves some out. The data hold 150,000 to 180,000 clones, with approximately 69% observed a single time. Comments on this clone: Its matching antigen is unknown.

CDR1 and CDR2 (germline): SGHRS, YFSETQ. This CDR3 has 14 amino acids. Trimming took off 1 base at V and 5 bases at J, with 9 bases between the two ends. Sequenced input: PBMCs. The chain uses TRBV5-1 and TRBJ2-2, with D possibly being TRBD2 (5 bases). This clonotype was obtained from a man aged 25-45 years in good health and CMV-seronegative. The CDR3 coding sequence is TGCGCCAGCAGCTTGCGGTCGGGGACCGGGGAGCTGTTTTTT. Amino acid sequence: CASSLRSGTGELFF.